One and the same sample provided the 32 T cell receptor beta chains below, sequenced in a study of blood T cell repertoires in COVID-19. Data came from immunoSEQ multiplex PCR; TCRdb stores just in-frame clones and leaves some out. Seen here are 450,000 to 500,000 clones, 70% to 90% observed once, and the top ten hold 3% to 3.5%. The sample comprised peripheral blood. The receptors come from a human donor in a cohort sampled during active COVID-19.

The chain couples TRBV15 to TRBJ2-7, with D perhaps matching TRBD2 (5 bases). Germline-derived CDR1 and CDR2 are LNHNV and YYDKDF (reference sequence). V gave up 0 bases and J gave up 2 bases, with 14 bases separating them. The CDR3 extends over 16 amino acids. This CDR3 reads CATSREWTPRAYEQYF. CDR3 DNA sequence: TGTGCCACCAGCAGAGAATGGACTCCGAGGGCCTACGAGCAGTACTTC.

The chain uses TRBV4-3 and TRBJ1-2; D is possibly TRBD1 (6 bases). Trimming shortened V by 0 bases and J by 0 bases, and 14 bases separated the two germline ends. Germline CDR1 reads LGHNA; CDR2 reads YSLEER. The CDR3 totals 17 residues. In nucleotides, the CDR3 is TGCGCCAGCAGCCAAGATTCCAGGGGAGTAGCTAACTATGGCTACACCTTC. It is translated as CASSQDSRGVANYGYTF.

The rearrangement uses TRBV18 and TRBJ2-1; a possible D gene is TRBD1 (5 bases). The CDR3 is 14 amino acids. V was cut by 2 bases and J by 7 bases, with 12 bases left in between. Germline V gene data show CDR1 as KGHSH and CDR2 as LQKENI. The CDR3 bases are TGTGCCAGCTCACCAAATTTAGGGGAAAATGAGCAGTTCTTC. This translates into CASSPNLGENEQFF.

The V gene is TRBV29-1, the J gene TRBJ1-2; D call uncertain. Germline V gene data show CDR1 as SQVTM and CDR2 as ANQGSEA. The CDR3 contains 12 residues. V dropped 5 bases and J dropped 2 bases, with 9 bases sitting between them. The CDR3 DNA reads as TGCAGCGTTTCATTCGGGAACTATGGCTACACCTTC. This gives the protein CSVSFGNYGYTF.

This clone was seen only a few times. This CDR3 reads CASSLVETEAFF. Here the CDR3 DNA reads TGTGCCAGCAGCCTTGTGGAGACTGAAGCTTTCTTT. The V and J genes are TRBV3-1 (or the pseudogene TRBV3-2) and TRBJ1-1; D call uncertain. Germline V CDR1 and CDR2: LGHDT, YNNKEL (reference sequence). The V end lost 4 bases, the J end lost 5 bases, and 8 bases lay between the germline ends. This CDR3 spans 12 amino acids.

The count of this clone is one. This chain uses TRBV30 with TRBJ2-1; D not resolved. The germline V gene has CDR1 GTSNPN and CDR2 SVGIG (reference sequence). V lost 8 bases, J lost 4 bases, and 12 bases lay in between. The length of the CDR3 is 12 residues. For the CDR3, the DNA is TGTGCCCAACCGGGTGATTACAATGAGCAGTTCTTC. Protein sequence: CAQPGDYNEQFF.

The rearrangement uses TRBV28 and TRBJ1-6, with 7 bases that match TRBD1. Germline CDR1 and CDR2: MDHEN and SYDVKM. The CDR3 length is 17 residues. V dropped 5 bases and J dropped 7; count of bases not matched to a gene: 14. CDR3 loop: CASSPPTWTGANSPLHF. The CDR3 nucleotides read TGTGCCAGCAGTCCCCCGACGTGGACAGGCGCCAATTCACCCCTCCACTTT.

This clone appeared once. The rearrangement joins TRBV28 to TRBJ1-2, with 7 bases matching TRBD1. From germline, CDR1 is MDHEN and CDR2 SYDVKM. V shed 4 bases and J 5 bases; nucleotides not matched to a gene: 4. This CDR3 comprises 13 residues. The CDR3 loop reads CASSSHRGYGYTF. In nucleotides, the CDR3 is TGTGCCAGCAGTTCCCACAGGGGTTATGGCTACACCTTC.

The chain recombines TRBV5-8 with TRBJ2-2, with TRBD1 identical over 11 bases. The V gene end was trimmed by 3 bases and the J gene end by 4 bases; junction bases not matched to a gene: 5. CDR3 length: 16 residues. Germline V gene sequence: CDR1 SGHTS, CDR2 YDEGEE. The CDR3 DNA reads as TGTGCCAGCAGCTCCGGACAGGGGGCGAGCACCGGGGAGCTGTTTTTT. Its protein product is CASSSGQGASTGELFF. Filled out from reference TRBV5-8 and TRBJ2-2, the complete variable domain reads EAGVTQSPTHLIKTRGQQATLRCSPISGHTSVYWYQQALGLGLQFLLWYDEGEERNRGNFPPRFSGRQFPNYSSELNVNALELEDSALYLCASSSGQGASTGELFFGEGSRLTVL.

The chain is built from TRBV7-3 and TRBJ2-2; D ambiguous. CDR1 is SGHTA and CDR2 is FQGTGA in the germline V gene. V dropped 5 bases and J dropped 6 bases, with 10 bases sitting between them. The length of the CDR3 is 13 residues. DNA for the CDR3: TGTGCCAGCAGCAGTGAGAGGCCCGGGGAGCTGTTTTTT. Translated: CASSSERPGELFF.

The chain recombines TRBV4-2 with TRBJ2-3, with D possibly being TRBD2 (5 bases). CDR1 LGHNA and CDR2 YNFKEQ come from the germline V gene. This CDR3 comprises 15 residues. Trimming took off 2 bases at V and 0 bases at J, with 9 bases between the two ends. CDR3: CASSQTPGSTDTQYF. CDR3 nucleotide sequence: TGTGCCAGCAGCCAAACACCGGGGAGCACAGATACGCAGTATTTT.

The chain combines TRBV28 with TRBJ1-2; D remains unclear. V lost 2 bases, J lost 2 bases, and 12 bases lay in between. Germline V gene data show CDR1 as MDHEN and CDR2 as SYDVKM. This CDR3 contains 15 residues. In nucleotides, the CDR3 is TGTGCCAGCAGTTTACCCGAGGGCTCCAACTATGGCTACACCTTC. Residues: CASSLPEGSNYGYTF.

This chain connects TRBV20-1 to TRBJ2-5; D is possibly TRBD2 (5 bases). Trimming pared 5 bases from V and 3 bases from J, leaving 7 bases between. In germline, CDR1 is DFQATT, CDR2 SNEGSKA (reference sequence). The CDR3 consists of 11 residues. CDR3 bases: TGCAGTGCTGCAGCGGAAGAGACCCAGTACTTC. Translated: CSAAAEETQYF.

Comment on this clone: Additional DNA sequences in this sample encode the identical CDR3. V is TRBV6-6 and J is TRBJ2-1, with D hard to call. The CDR3 is 11 amino acids. CDR1 is MNHNY and CDR2 is SVGAGI in the germline V gene (reference sequence). The V and J ends lost 5 bases and 8 bases respectively, with 7 bases between them. In DNA form, the CDR3 reads TGTGCCAGCAGTCGTCGCGATGAGCAGTTCTTC. Its protein product is CASSRRDEQFF.

The chain is built from TRBV7-9 and TRBJ2-1, with a possible D match to TRBD1 (5 bases). Trimming removed 5 bases from V and 0 bases from J, with 14 bases in between. CDR1 is SEHNR, CDR2 FQNEAQ, per germline (reference sequence). There are 16 residues in the CDR3. The CDR3: CASSPRQKSSYNEQFF. CDR3 DNA sequence: TGTGCCAGCAGCCCGAGACAGAAGAGCTCCTACAATGAGCAGTTCTTC. The complete variable domain, with remaining parts taken from reference TRBV7-9 and TRBJ2-1, reads DTGVSQNPRHKITKRGQNVTFRCDPISEHNRLYWYRQTLGQGPEFLTYFQNEAQLEKSRLLSDRFSAERPKGSFSTLEIQRTEQGDSAMYLCASSPRQKSSYNEQFFGPGTRLTVL.

About this clone: Other DNA sequences in the sample encode the same CDR3. The chain couples TRBV5-1 to TRBJ1-3; D unclear. This CDR3 comprises 15 residues. Trimming cost V 0 bases and J 0 bases, with 7 bases left between them. Germline V gives CDR1 SGHRS, CDR2 YFSETQ. CDR3 in amino acids: CASSLAGISGNTIYF. The CDR3 coding sequence is TGCGCCAGCAGCTTGGCGGGGATCTCTGGAAACACCATATATTTT.

V gene TRBV27 combines with J gene TRBJ1-1, with 8 bases lining up with TRBD1. The CDR3 has 14 residues. In germline, CDR1 is MNHEY, CDR2 SMNVEV (reference sequence). The junction had 7 bases not matched to a gene; V was cut back by 6 bases and J by 4 bases. The DNA of the CDR3 is TGTGCCAGCAGCCGTCGACAGGGGACCACTGAAGCTTTCTTT. This gives the protein CASSRRQGTTEAFF.

V gene TRBV29-1 combines with J gene TRBJ1-1; 7 bases match TRBD1. The V and J ends lost 4 bases and 6 bases, in that order; junction bases with no gene match: 11. Looked up from germline, CDR1 is SQVTM and CDR2 is ANQGSEA. The CDR3 consists of 14 residues. CDR3 amino acids: CSVGGPDRVAEAFF. The CDR3 bases are TGCAGCGTTGGGGGCCCCGACAGGGTCGCTGAAGCTTTCTTT.

This clone was recorded many times. The V call is TRBV29-1, the J call TRBJ2-3; D is perhaps TRBD2 (5 bases). The CDR3 is 13 amino acids. The germline V and J ends were trimmed by 0 bases and 9 bases, with 13 bases remaining between them. The germline V gene has CDR1 SQVTM and CDR2 ANQGSEA. The CDR3 DNA reads as TGCAGCGTTGAAGATACGGCGTCGGGGACGCAGTATTTT. Protein product: CSVEDTASGTQYF.

The V call is TRBV2, the J call TRBJ1-5; 8 positions agree with TRBD1. V gave up 7 bases and J gave up 7 bases; unmatched junction bases: 9. Germline V lookup: CDR1 SNHLY, CDR2 FYNNEI. This CDR3 spans 14 amino acids. The DNA for the CDR3 is TGTGCCAGCACCCAGGGGGCGCGGCGGCAGCCCCAGCATTTT. Its translation: CASTQGARRQPQHF.

The CDR3 DNA reads TGTGCCAGCAGCGGCAACTCTAGGGGCGGCGAGACCCAGTACTTC. As protein: CASSGNSRGGETQYF. The V gene is TRBV9, the J gene TRBJ2-5; possibly TRBD1 for D (5 bases). Germline values: CDR1 SGDLS, CDR2 YYNGEE. The CDR3 loop spans 15 amino acids. V gave up 3 bases and J gave up 5 bases, with 17 bases separating them.

This clone was seen more than once but under ten times. The V and J genes are TRBV2 and TRBJ2-1, with D unresolved. This CDR3 is 23 amino acids long. The V end was cut by 2 bases, the J end by 0 bases, with 32 bases between. Germline values: CDR1 SNHLY, CDR2 FYNNEI. CDR3 amino acids: CASSEPQFETRHDGISSYNEQFF. The DNA for the CDR3 is TGTGCCAGCAGTGAACCACAATTCGAGACCCGACACGACGGTATCAGCTCCTACAATGAGCAGTTCTTC.

The gene calls are TRBV30 and TRBJ2-3; the D is unclear. Looked up from germline, CDR1 is GTSNPN and CDR2 is SVGIG (reference sequence). CDR3 length equals 11 residues. V dropped 5 bases and J dropped 6 bases, with 9 bases sitting between them. In nucleotides, the CDR3 is TGTGCCTGGGGTATGGGCGATACGCAGTATTTT. Protein: CAWGMGDTQYF.

V is TRBV27 and J is TRBJ2-7, with TRBD2 matching 11 bases. Losses at the gene ends were 3 bases for V and 5 bases for J; bases not matched to a gene: 9. Germline values: CDR1 MNHEY, CDR2 SMNVEV (reference sequence). This CDR3 region has 16 residues. The CDR3 sequence is CASSFPISGRANEQYF. For the CDR3, the DNA is TGTGCCAGCAGTTTCCCTATTAGCGGGAGGGCGAACGAGCAGTACTTC.

The chain carries TRBV18 and TRBJ2-1, with D possibly being TRBD2 (5 bases). Germline assignment: CDR1 KGHSH and CDR2 LQKENI. The CDR3 spans 16 residues. Trimming stripped 7 bases from V and 9 bases from J, with 25 bases between. CDR3 sequence reads: CASFLTQKTNEAEQFF. DNA for the CDR3: TGTGCCAGCTTTCTTACCCAAAAGACTAACGAGGCTGAGCAGTTCTTC.

This clone has more than one count but fewer than ten. The J gene is TRBJ2-7, the V gene TRBV5-4; TRBD2 agrees at 8 bases. The CDR3 length is 16 residues. CDR1 is SGHNT and CDR2 is YYREEE in the germline V gene (reference sequence). V gave up 0 bases and J gave up 6 bases; unmatched junction bases: 11. In nucleotides, the CDR3 is TGTGCCAGCAGCTTGGCCCCCCGGGGGGGAGAAGTCGAGCAGTACTTC. Its protein product is CASSLAPRGGEVEQYF.

This chain links TRBV30 with TRBJ2-7; the match to TRBD2 covers 8 bases. With V trimmed by 3 bases and J by 6 bases, 4 bases remained unmatched. This CDR3 has 12 amino acids. The V gene's germline CDR1 is GTSNPN and CDR2 SVGIG (reference sequence). DNA for the CDR3: TGTGCCTGGAGCCGGGAGGGCCTCGAGCAGTACTTC. Translation: CAWSREGLEQYF.

V usage is TRBV6-2 or TRBV6-3 and J usage is TRBJ2-3; D possibly corresponds to TRBD2 (7 bases). V gave up 2 bases and J gave up 4 bases, with 10 bases separating them. This CDR3 spans 14 amino acids. The germline V gene has CDR1 MNHEY and CDR2 SVGEGT. The CDR3 coding sequence is TGTGCCAGCAGTTACGGGGGGGGCGCAGATACGCAGTATTTT. It specifies CASSYGGGADTQYF.

The V and J genes are TRBV6-5 and TRBJ1-4; 8 bases map to TRBD1. The J segment lost 8 bases and the V segment lost 4 bases, leaving 6 bases of the junction unmatched. The CDR3 contains 14 residues. Germline lookup yields CDR1 MNHEY and CDR2 SVGAGI. Here the CDR3 DNA reads TGTGCCAGCAGTTTACAGGGGGTTTCGGAAAAACTGTTTTTT. Its protein product is CASSLQGVSEKLFF.

The chain combines TRBV7-2 with TRBJ2-1; 7 positions agree with TRBD2. Germline CDR1 reads SGHTA; CDR2 reads FQGNSA. Trimming cost V 4 bases and J 6 bases; bases outside gene matches: 3. CDR3 size: 13 residues. CDR3 in amino acids: CASSYRTSNEQFF. The CDR3 DNA reads TGTGCCAGCAGCTACAGGACTAGCAATGAGCAGTTCTTC.

This clone turned up a few times. The chain has TRBV11-2 and TRBJ1-2; unclear D gene. CDR3 length: 13 residues. Germline CDR1 and CDR2: SGHAT and FQNNGV. V gave up 1 base and J gave up 5 bases, with 8 bases separating them. Here the CDR3 reads CASSLGRSYGYTF. In nucleotides, the CDR3 is TGTGCCAGCAGCTTAGGCAGGTCTTATGGCTACACCTTC.

This chain connects TRBV15 to TRBJ2-2, with TRBD1 matching 7 bases. The CDR3 is made up of 14 amino acids. Per the germline V gene, CDR1 is LNHNV and CDR2 is YYDKDF (reference sequence). After removal of 8 bases from V and 1 base from J, the junction contained 4 bases not matched to a gene. CDR3 DNA sequence: TGTGCCACCCGGGACAGCTTGAACACCGGGGAGCTGTTTTTT. Its translation is CATRDSLNTGELFF.